The 27 T cell receptor beta chains below were found in one sample sequenced in a study of human T cells and chemical hapten exposure. One entry per CDR3 protein, called by TCRdb with MiXCR from the RACE reads. Of some 100,000 distinct CDR3 sequences in the sample, 9% to 9.5% were seen once. Time point here: patch test 2, 6 weeks after DPC sensitization. Treatment specified: therapeutic diphenylcyclopropenone sensitization with weekly scalp DPC. Sequencing was performed on whole blood, taken in connection with sensitization to the hapten diphenylcyclopropenone (DPC). All receptors derive from a woman in her thirties or forties with alopecia areata. Some clones in this sample may be carry-over from other donors' samples.

The table lists this clonotype with many counts. The V call is TRBV10-3, the J call TRBJ2-1, with 8 bases identical to TRBD1. Germline assignment: CDR1 ENHRY and CDR2 SYGVKD. The CDR3 is 17 amino acids. The trim removed 5 bases at V and 7 bases at J, leaving 16 bases unmatched. The CDR3 protein is CAISPRPTGVEGNEQFF. The CDR3 coding sequence is TGTGCCATCAGTCCCCGTCCGACAGGGGTCGAGGGTAATGAGCAGTTCTTC.

This clonotype was recorded many times. The chain has TRBV19 and TRBJ2-3; D is tentatively TRBD1 or TRBD2 (6 bases each). V was cut by 5 bases and J by 4 bases, with 19 bases left in between. The CDR3 sequence is 16 residues long. From germline, CDR1 is LNHDA and CDR2 SQIVND (reference sequence). The CDR3 protein is CASSAGGRGLADTQYF. The CDR3 DNA reads TGTGCCAGTAGTGCCGGGGGCAGGGGATTGGCAGATACGCAGTATTTT.

This clonotype was recorded a few times. The CDR3 protein is CSAHGGTGAYEQYF. The CDR3 DNA reads TGCAGCGCTCACGGGGGGACAGGGGCGTACGAGCAGTACTTC. The chain couples TRBV29-1 to TRBJ2-7, with 10 bases lining up with TRBD1. CDR1 is SQVTM, CDR2 ANQGSEA, per germline. J lost 4 bases, V lost 7 bases, and 10 bases had no gene match. The CDR3 extends over 14 amino acids.

Remarks on this clonotype: This could be a read error, since a much larger clone is one nucleotide away. The rearrangement joins TRBV18 to TRBJ1-3; TRBD1 aligns across 8 bases. CDR3 length: 18 residues. Germline V lookup: CDR1 KGHSH, CDR2 LQKENI. The CDR3 sequence: CTSSPLRQGTPLANTIYF. As DNA, the CDR3 is TGTACCAGCTCACCTCTAAGACAGGGGACTCCTCTCGCAAACACCATATATTTT.

This clonotype was recorded many times. This chain connects TRBV7-6 to TRBJ1-1; possibly TRBD1 for D (6 bases). The germline V gene has CDR1 SGHVS and CDR2 FNYEAQ. The CDR3 consists of 14 residues. V lost 6 bases and J lost 1, with 12 bases in between. In nucleotides, the CDR3 is TGTGCCAGCAGTAGACAGGTACGGAACACTGAAGCTTTCTTT. This codes for CASSRQVRNTEAFF.

The chain combines TRBV28 with TRBJ2-1; tentatively, D is TRBD1 (5 bases). V lost 2 bases and J 5 bases, leaving 13 bases between the germline ends. From germline, CDR1 is MDHEN and CDR2 SYDVKM. This CDR3 is built from 15 residues. CDR3 loop: CASSLITGSDNEQFF. As DNA, the CDR3 is TGTGCCAGCAGTTTAATCACAGGTAGTGACAATGAGCAGTTCTTC.

This clonotype was seen more than once but under ten times. This chain joins TRBV6-2 or TRBV6-3 and TRBJ1-2; D gene unclear. Trimming left V 5 bases short and J 4 bases short, with 5 bases between. This CDR3 comprises 11 residues. CDR1 and CDR2 (germline): MNHEY, SVGEGT. The CDR3 here is CASSGLYGYTF. The DNA of the CDR3 is TGTGCCAGCAGTGGACTCTATGGCTACACCTTC.

The chain uses TRBV12-3 or TRBV12-4 and TRBJ2-6; D is unclear. The CDR3 covers 13 residues. Trimming shortened V by 11 bases and J by 2 bases, and 10 bases separated the two germline ends. This chain's CDR3 is CAGRVAGANVLTF. CDR3 in DNA: TGTGCCGGCCGGGTGGCTGGGGCCAACGTCCTGACTTTC.

This clonotype was detected a few times. DNA of the CDR3: TGTGCCATCAGTGAAGGGCACGAGCAGTACTTC. Its translation is CAISEGHEQYF. V gene TRBV10-3 combines with J gene TRBJ2-7, with D unclear. V gave up 3 bases and J gave up 5 bases, with 5 bases separating them. Per germline, CDR1 ENHRY and CDR2 SYGVKD. CDR3 length equals 11 residues.

This clonotype was counted at least ten times. The chain carries TRBV27 and TRBJ2-3; the match to TRBD2 covers 11 bases. The V gene's germline CDR1 is MNHEY and CDR2 SMNVEV (reference sequence). With V trimmed by 2 bases and J by 5 bases, 12 bases remained unmatched. This CDR3 region has 18 residues. The CDR3 sequence: CASSLRPPTSGAKDTQYF. DNA of the CDR3: TGTGCCAGCAGTTTAAGACCCCCGACTAGCGGGGCGAAAGATACGCAGTATTTT.

This clonotype turned up a few times. The gene calls are TRBV6-1 and TRBJ2-1; TRBD2 might be the D (5 bases). The V end lost 4 bases, the J end lost 4 bases, and 23 bases lay between the germline ends. The germline V gene has CDR1 MNHNS and CDR2 SASEGT. CDR3 length: 18 amino acids. Written as DNA, the CDR3 is TGTGCCAGCAGTGCCTTTACCACGAGCGGCGTCTTATACAATGAGCAGTTCTTC. This codes for CASSAFTTSGVLYNEQFF.

This clonotype was seen repeatedly, ten times or more. Relative to the germline gene, one junction end is altered; a read error may explain this. The V call is TRBV6-2 or TRBV6-3, the J call TRBJ1-6, with D unclear. CDR1 is MNHEY, CDR2 SVGEGT, per germline. The CDR3 runs to 13 residues. CDR3 DNA: TGTGCCAGCCTCGACGGTAATAATTCACCCCTCCATTTT. Residues: CASLDGNNSPLHF.

In this sample, this clonotype turned up a few times. The gene calls are TRBV11-2 and TRBJ2-1; D may be TRBD2 (5 bases). The V end was cut by 1 base, the J end by 0 bases, with 10 bases between. Per the germline V gene, CDR1 is SGHAT and CDR2 is FQNNGV. This CDR3 is 16 amino acids long. For the CDR3, the DNA is TGTGCCAGCAGCTTAGTAGGCGGGCCCTCCTACAATGAGCAGTTCTTC. It encodes CASSLVGGPSYNEQFF.

The chain links TRBV7-9 to TRBJ2-5; D is possibly TRBD1 (6 bases). The V and J ends lost 2 bases and 0 bases respectively, with 10 bases between them. The CDR3 has 15 amino acids. The germline gives CDR1 SEHNR, CDR2 FQNEAQ (reference sequence). CDR3 sequence reads: CASSLIYRDQETQYF. The CDR3 nucleotides read TGTGCCAGCAGCTTAATTTACAGGGACCAAGAGACCCAGTACTTC.

There are a few counts of this clonotype. The rearrangement links TRBV19 to TRBJ2-5; no clear D. Per germline, CDR1 LNHDA and CDR2 SQIVND (reference sequence). This CDR3 region has 12 residues. V was cut by 10 bases and J by 5 bases, with 14 bases left in between. Here the CDR3 DNA reads TGTGCCACCCGGGCCCAAGCGGAGACCCAGTACTTC. Translated: CATRAQAETQYF. The whole variable domain, filled in from reference TRBV19 and TRBJ2-5, reads DGGITQSPKYLFRKEGQNVTLSCEQNLNHDAMYWYRQDPGQGLRLIYYSQIVNDFQKGDIAEGYSVSREKKESFPLTVTSAQKNPTAFYLCATRAQAETQYFGPGTRLLVL.

The chain is built from TRBV3-1 and TRBJ2-1, with 12 bases that match TRBD2. V lost 4 bases, J lost 12 bases, and 10 bases stayed unmatched. Germline CDR1 and CDR2: LGHDT and YNNKEL (reference sequence). The CDR3 has 15 residues. The CDR3 spells CASSPTSGGPTPQFF. Here the CDR3 DNA reads TGTGCCAGCAGCCCGACTAGCGGGGGCCCCACGCCGCAGTTCTTC.

The rearrangement links TRBV5-1 to TRBJ1-2; D gene ambiguous. Germline lookup yields CDR1 SGHRS and CDR2 YFSETQ. The CDR3 runs 14 residues. V shed 0 bases and J shed 2 bases, with 8 bases lying between them. In DNA, the CDR3 is TGCGCCAGCAGCTTGGTGCCAGCCAACTATGGCTACACCTTC. It encodes CASSLVPANYGYTF.

The sample holds a few counts of this clonotype. The chain joins TRBV6-6 to TRBJ2-7, with D hard to call. Germline V gives CDR1 MNHNY, CDR2 SVGAGI (reference sequence). V lost 2 bases to trimming and J lost 0 bases, with 17 bases between them. CDR3 length equals 17 residues. The CDR3 DNA sequence: TGTGCCAGCAGTTACCACAGACGGCAGCCTAGCTCCTACGAGCAGTACTTC. As protein: CASSYHRRQPSSYEQYF.

The table lists this clonotype with many counts. The V gene is TRBV11-2, the J gene TRBJ2-1; 9 bases are a match to TRBD2. V shed 4 bases and J 0 bases; nucleotides not matched to a gene: 4. CDR1 and CDR2 from the germline V gene are SGHAT and FQNNGV. The CDR3 covers 16 residues. The CDR3 coding sequence is TGTGCCAGCAGCTCCATAGCGGGGGTCTCCTACAATGAGCAGTTCTTC. Protein: CASSSIAGVSYNEQFF.

The V gene is TRBV27, the J gene TRBJ2-1; D may be TRBD2 (7 bases). The CDR3 is 16 amino acids. The V gene's germline CDR1 is MNHEY and CDR2 SMNVEV (reference sequence). V was clipped by 4 bases and J by 3 bases, with 16 bases between them. Written as DNA, the CDR3 is TGTGCCAGCAGTTCCTTAGGGGGGGCGGTCTACAATGAGCAGTTCTTC. As protein: CASSSLGGAVYNEQFF.

The V call is TRBV7-2, the J call TRBJ2-5; no clear D gene. The V gene lost 1 base and the J gene lost 5 bases, with 11 bases spanning the gap. This CDR3 comprises 14 residues. The germline V gene encodes CDR1 SGHTA and CDR2 FQGNSA. This CDR3 is CASSLVGGVETQYF. DNA for the CDR3: TGTGCCAGCAGCTTAGTCGGTGGGGTTGAGACCCAGTACTTC.

This clonotype was picked up many times. The chain employs TRBV10-3 and TRBJ2-3; 7 positions match TRBD2. The length of the CDR3 is 14 residues. Germline V CDR1 and CDR2: ENHRY, SYGVKD. V dropped 8 bases and J dropped 0; count of bases not matched to a gene: 5. The CDR3 loop is CAIWSAGSTDTQYF. The CDR3 coding sequence is TGTGCCATCTGGTCAGCGGGGAGCACAGATACGCAGTATTTT.

This clonotype has just a few counts. The J gene is TRBJ2-7, the V gene TRBV4-2, with D perhaps matching TRBD2 (5 bases). The ends were cut back, 0 bases at V and 3 bases at J, with 15 bases in the middle. CDR1 LGHNA and CDR2 YNFKEQ come from the germline V gene. The CDR3 length is 16 residues. CDR3 region: CASSQDMSGSDYEQYF. The CDR3 DNA sequence: TGTGCCAGCAGCCAAGATATGAGCGGATCAGACTACGAGCAGTACTTC.

This clonotype was detected ten times or more. The chain couples TRBV10-3 to TRBJ1-6; D is possibly TRBD1 (5 bases). The V end was cut by 7 bases, the J end by 10 bases, with 14 bases between. This CDR3 region has 13 residues. Germline-derived CDR1 and CDR2 are ENHRY and SYGVKD. Here the CDR3 reads CAITGTAWSPLHF. In nucleotides, the CDR3 is TGTGCCATCACTGGGACCGCCTGGTCACCCCTCCACTTT.

The chain is built from TRBV4-3 and TRBJ1-2, with a possible D match to TRBD1 (6 bases). Trimming stripped 4 bases from V and 10 bases from J, with 22 bases between. Germline V gene data show CDR1 as LGHNA and CDR2 as YSLEER. The length of the CDR3 is 15 residues. The CDR3 sequence is CASSLYRVPTDDYTF. The CDR3 bases are TGCGCCAGCAGCCTTTACAGGGTTCCCACGGACGACTACACCTTC.

The gene calls are TRBV4-2 and TRBJ1-4; 10 nucleotides match TRBD1. CDR1 and CDR2 (germline): LGHNA, YNFKEQ. V gave up 1 base and J gave up 6 bases; unmatched junction bases: 8. CDR3 length equals 17 residues. CDR3 nucleotides: TGTGCCAGCAGCCAAGTAGGAATTGGGACAGGGGATGAAAAACTGTTTTTT. Its translation: CASSQVGIGTGDEKLFF.

To note about this clonotype: Possible read error: a much larger clone is one base away. The chain links TRBV20-1 to TRBJ1-1; tentative D call: TRBD1 (5 bases). The CDR3 totals 16 residues. The V end lost 0 bases, the J end lost 0 bases, and 14 bases lay between the germline ends. CDR1 is DFQATT and CDR2 is SNEGSKA in the germline V gene (reference sequence). For the CDR3, the DNA is TGCAGTGCTAGAGATTGGGGCAGGTACATGAACACTGAAGCTTTCTTT. Protein sequence: CSARDWGRYMNTEAFF.